This T cell receptor beta chain was obtained from a study of shared clonotypes between healthy human individuals. Study-level results: Among non-shared clonotypes, generation probabilities were lower than among those shared by all four donors.

Using immunoSEQ multiplex PCR, the repertoire was profiled, and TCRdb retains in-frame clones only, with some absent. The sample lists around 2.3 million clones, approximately 96% occurring once. V dropped 0 bases and J dropped 5 bases, with 19 bases sitting between them. The V gene's germline CDR1 is LGHNA and CDR2 YSLEER. The CDR3 loop spans 17 amino acids. With regard to this clone: Its specificity is not known.

This receptor was obtained from a man aged 18 to 29 in good health. The material sequenced was naive CD4+ T cells sorted from blood. As to subset: CD45RA+ positively selected. The gene calls are TRBV4-3 and TRBJ1-2, with D perhaps matching TRBD1 (6 bases). CDR3 sequence reads: CASSQDPGAAGVYGYTF. CDR3 coding DNA: TGCGCCAGCAGCCAAGATCCCGGGGCGGCAGGGGTATATGGCTACACCTTC.